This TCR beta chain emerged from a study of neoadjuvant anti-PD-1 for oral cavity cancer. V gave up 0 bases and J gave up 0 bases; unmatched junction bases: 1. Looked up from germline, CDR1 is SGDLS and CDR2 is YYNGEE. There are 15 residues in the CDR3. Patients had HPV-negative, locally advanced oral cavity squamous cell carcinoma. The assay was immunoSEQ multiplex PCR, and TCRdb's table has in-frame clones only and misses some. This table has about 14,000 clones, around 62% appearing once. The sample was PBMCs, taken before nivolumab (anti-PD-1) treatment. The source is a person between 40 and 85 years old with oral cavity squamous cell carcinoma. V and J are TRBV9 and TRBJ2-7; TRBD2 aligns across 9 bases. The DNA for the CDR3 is TGTGCCAGCAGCGTAGCTAGCGGGGTCTCCTACGAGCAGTACTTC. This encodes CASSVASGVSYEQYF.